The clone carrying this T cell receptor (beta chain) was detected only a few times. The data derive from a study of patients and donors after allogeneic stem cell transplantation. MiXCR, applied by TCRdb to the RT-PCR reads, yields one record per CDR3 protein. The table lists about 88,000 distinct CDR3 sequences, roughly 48% of them singletons, with around 55% in the top ten. The sequence was collected from a human donor who was either an allogeneic HSCT recipient or a stem cell or donor lymphocyte infusion donor (not recorded which). It is not recorded whose cells these are; they may come from a transplant donor. The sequencing input was blood, either unsorted or a sorted T cell fraction (not recorded which).

The chain's CDR3 is CASSQVVSENYGYTF. Written as DNA, the CDR3 is TGCGCCAGCAGCCAAGTAGTATCCGAGAACTATGGCTACACCTTC. The chain recombines TRBV4-3 with TRBJ1-2; D gene uncertain. V lost 1 base and J lost 2, with 11 bases in between. The CDR3 totals 15 residues. The V gene's germline CDR1 is LGHNA and CDR2 YSLEER.